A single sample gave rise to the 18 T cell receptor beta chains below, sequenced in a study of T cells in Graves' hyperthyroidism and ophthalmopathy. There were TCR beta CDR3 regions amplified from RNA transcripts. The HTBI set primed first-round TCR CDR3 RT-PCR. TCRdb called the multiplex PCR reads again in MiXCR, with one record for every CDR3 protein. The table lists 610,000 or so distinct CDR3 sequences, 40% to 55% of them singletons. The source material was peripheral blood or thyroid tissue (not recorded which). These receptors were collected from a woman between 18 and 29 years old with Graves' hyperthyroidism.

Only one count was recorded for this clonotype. CDR3 sequence: CASSVNGEGAGAFF. CDR3 sequence (DNA): TGTGCCAGCAGCGTTAACGGGGAGGGGGCCGGAGCTTTCTTT. This chain connects TRBV9 to TRBJ1-1, with TRBD1 identical over 7 bases. The germline gives CDR1 SGDLS, CDR2 YYNGEE. V trimming: 2 bases; J trimming: 10 bases; junction bases outside the gene matches: 11. The CDR3 consists of 14 residues.

DNA of the CDR3: TGTGCCAGCAGTGCTACGGGACTAGCGGCGCGAGAGACCCAGTACTTC. It yields the protein CASSATGLAARETQYF. The J gene is TRBJ2-5, the V gene TRBV7-9, with 11 bases aligning to TRBD2. After removal of 6 bases from V and 4 bases from J, the junction contained 10 bases not matched to a gene. The CDR3 runs to 16 residues. Per germline, CDR1 SEHNR and CDR2 FQNEAQ (reference sequence).

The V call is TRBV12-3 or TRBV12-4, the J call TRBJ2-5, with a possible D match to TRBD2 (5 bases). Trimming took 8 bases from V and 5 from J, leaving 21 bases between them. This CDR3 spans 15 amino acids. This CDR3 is CASGTTGYTGETQYF. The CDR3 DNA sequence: TGTGCCAGCGGTACTACGGGGTATACGGGCGAGACCCAGTACTTC.

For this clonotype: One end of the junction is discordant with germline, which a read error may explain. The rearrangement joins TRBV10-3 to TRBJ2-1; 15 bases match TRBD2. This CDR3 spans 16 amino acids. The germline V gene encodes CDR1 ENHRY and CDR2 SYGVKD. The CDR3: CAIRDGLAGGYNEQLF. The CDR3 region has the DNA TGTGCCATCAGGGATGGACTAGCGGGGGGGTACAATGAGCAGCTCTTC.

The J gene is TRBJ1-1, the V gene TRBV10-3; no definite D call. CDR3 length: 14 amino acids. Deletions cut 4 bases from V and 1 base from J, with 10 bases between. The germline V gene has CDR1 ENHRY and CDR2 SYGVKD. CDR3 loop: CAISARYGNTEAFF. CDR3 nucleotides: TGTGCCATCAGTGCTAGATACGGGAACACTGAAGCTTTCTTT.

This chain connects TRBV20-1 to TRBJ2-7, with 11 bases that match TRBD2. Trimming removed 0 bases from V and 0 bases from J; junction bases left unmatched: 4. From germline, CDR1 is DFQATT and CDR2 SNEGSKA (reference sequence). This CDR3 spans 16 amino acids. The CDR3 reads CSARDSLAGGSYEQYF. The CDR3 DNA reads TGCAGTGCTAGAGATTCCCTAGCGGGAGGCTCCTACGAGCAGTACTTC.

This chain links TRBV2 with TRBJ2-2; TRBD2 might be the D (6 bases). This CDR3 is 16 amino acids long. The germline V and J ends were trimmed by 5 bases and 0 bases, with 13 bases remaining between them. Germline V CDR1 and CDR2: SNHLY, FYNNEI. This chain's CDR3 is CASSRDLLANTGELFF. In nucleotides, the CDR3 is TGTGCCAGCAGTCGGGACTTACTAGCGAACACCGGGGAGCTGTTTTTT.

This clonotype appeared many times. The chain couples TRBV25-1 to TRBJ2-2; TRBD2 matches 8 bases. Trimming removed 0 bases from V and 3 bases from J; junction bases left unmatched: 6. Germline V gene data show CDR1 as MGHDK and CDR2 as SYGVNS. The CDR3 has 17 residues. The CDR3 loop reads CASSEYWSGSDTGELFF. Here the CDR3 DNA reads TGTGCCAGCAGTGAATATTGGAGCGGGAGTGACACCGGGGAGCTGTTTTTT.

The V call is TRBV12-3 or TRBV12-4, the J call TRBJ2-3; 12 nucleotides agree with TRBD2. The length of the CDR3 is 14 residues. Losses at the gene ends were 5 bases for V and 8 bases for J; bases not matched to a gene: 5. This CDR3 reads CASSTTSGSGTQYF. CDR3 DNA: TGTGCCAGCAGTACGACTAGCGGGAGTGGTACGCAGTATTTT.

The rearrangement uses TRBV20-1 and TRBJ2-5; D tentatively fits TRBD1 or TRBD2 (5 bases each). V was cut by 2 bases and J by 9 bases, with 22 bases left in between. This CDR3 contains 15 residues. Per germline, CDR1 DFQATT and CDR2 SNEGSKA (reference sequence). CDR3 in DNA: TGCAGTGCTAGATCCGGGGCGAATAGCAATCAGCCCCAGTACTTC. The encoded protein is CSARSGANSNQPQYF.

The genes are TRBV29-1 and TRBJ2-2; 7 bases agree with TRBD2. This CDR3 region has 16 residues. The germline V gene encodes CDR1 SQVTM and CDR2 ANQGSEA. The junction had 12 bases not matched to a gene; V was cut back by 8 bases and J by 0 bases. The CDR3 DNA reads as TGCAGCAGTTATCGTCGGAGCGGGACGAACACCGGGGAGCTGTTTTTT. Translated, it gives CSSYRRSGTNTGELFF.

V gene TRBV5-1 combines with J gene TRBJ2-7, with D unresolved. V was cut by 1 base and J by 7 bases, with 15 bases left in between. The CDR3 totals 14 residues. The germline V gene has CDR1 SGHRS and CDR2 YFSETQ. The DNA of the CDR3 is TGCGCCAGCAGCTTGAATACGAACACCGGGGAGCAGTACTTC. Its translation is CASSLNTNTGEQYF. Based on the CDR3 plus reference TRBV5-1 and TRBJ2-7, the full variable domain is KAGVTQTPRYLIKTRGQQVTLSCSPISGHRSVSWYQQTPGQGLQFLFEYFSETQRNKGNFPGRFSGRQFSNSRSEMNVSTLELGDSALYLCASSLNTNTGEQYFGPGTRLTVT.

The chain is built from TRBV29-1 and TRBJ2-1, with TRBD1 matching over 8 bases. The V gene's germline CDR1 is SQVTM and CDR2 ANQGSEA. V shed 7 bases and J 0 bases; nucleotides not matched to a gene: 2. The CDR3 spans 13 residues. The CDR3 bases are TGCAGCGGAGACAGGGGCTCCTACAATGAGCAGTTCTTC. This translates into CSGDRGSYNEQFF.

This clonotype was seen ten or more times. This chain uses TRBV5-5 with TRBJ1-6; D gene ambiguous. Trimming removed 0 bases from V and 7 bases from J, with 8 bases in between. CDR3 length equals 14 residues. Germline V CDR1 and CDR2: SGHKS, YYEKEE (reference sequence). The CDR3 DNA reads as TGTGCCAGCAGCTTGGACGGTAGAAATTCACCCCTCCACTTT. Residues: CASSLDGRNSPLHF.

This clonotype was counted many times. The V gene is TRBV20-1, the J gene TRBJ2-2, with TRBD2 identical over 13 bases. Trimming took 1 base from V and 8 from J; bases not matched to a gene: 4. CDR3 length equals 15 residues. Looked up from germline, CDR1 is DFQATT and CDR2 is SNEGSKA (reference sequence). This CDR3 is CSARGTSGSGGELFF. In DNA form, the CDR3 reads TGCAGTGCTAGAGGGACTAGCGGGAGTGGGGGGGAGCTGTTTTTT.

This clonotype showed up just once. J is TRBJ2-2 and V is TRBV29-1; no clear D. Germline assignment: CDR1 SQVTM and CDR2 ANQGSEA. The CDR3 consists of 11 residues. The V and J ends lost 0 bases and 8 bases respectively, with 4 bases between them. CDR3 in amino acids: CSVEDWGELFF. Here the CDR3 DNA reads TGCAGCGTTGAAGATTGGGGGGAGCTGTTTTTT.

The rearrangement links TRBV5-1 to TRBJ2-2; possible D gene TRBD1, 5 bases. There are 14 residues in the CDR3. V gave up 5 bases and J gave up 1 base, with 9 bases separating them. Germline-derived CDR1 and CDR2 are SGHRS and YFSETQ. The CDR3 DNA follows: TGCGCCAGCAGAACCCAGGGGAACACCGGGGAGCTGTTTTTT. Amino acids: CASRTQGNTGELFF.

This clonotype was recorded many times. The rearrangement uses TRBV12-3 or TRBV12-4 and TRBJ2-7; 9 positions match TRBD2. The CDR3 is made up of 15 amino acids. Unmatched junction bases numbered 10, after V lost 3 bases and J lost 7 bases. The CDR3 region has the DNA TGTGCCAGCAGTTTGGGCGGGAGGGCCGCGCAAGAGCAGTACTTC. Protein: CASSLGGRAAQEQYF.